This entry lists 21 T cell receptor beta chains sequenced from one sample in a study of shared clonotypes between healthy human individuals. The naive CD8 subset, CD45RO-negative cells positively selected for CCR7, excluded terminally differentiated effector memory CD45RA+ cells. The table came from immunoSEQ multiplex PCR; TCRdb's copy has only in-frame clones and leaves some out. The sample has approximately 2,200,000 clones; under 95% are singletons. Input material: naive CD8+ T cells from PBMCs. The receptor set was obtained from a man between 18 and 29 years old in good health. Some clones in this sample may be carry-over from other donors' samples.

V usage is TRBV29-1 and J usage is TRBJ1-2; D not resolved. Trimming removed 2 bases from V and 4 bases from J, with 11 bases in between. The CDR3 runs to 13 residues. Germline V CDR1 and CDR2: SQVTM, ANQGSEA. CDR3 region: CSVEQTHTYGYTF. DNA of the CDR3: TGCAGCGTTGAACAGACCCACACCTATGGCTACACCTTC.

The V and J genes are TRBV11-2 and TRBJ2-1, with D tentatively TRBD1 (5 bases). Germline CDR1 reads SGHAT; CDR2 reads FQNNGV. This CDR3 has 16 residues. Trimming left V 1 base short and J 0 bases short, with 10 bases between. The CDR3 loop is CASSLVRTISYNEQFF. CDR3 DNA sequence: TGTGCCAGCAGCTTAGTTCGGACAATCTCCTACAATGAGCAGTTCTTC.

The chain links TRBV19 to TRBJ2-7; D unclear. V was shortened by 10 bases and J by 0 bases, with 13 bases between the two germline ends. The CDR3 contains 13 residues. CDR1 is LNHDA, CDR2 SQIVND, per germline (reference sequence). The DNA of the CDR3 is TGTGCCACCCAGGAAGGTAGCTCCTACGAGCAGTACTTC. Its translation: CATQEGSSYEQYF.

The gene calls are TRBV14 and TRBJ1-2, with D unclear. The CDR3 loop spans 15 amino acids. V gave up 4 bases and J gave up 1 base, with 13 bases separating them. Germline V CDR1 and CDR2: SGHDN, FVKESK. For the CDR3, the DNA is TGTGCCAGCAGCCCCTTTGGCAGTTTTAACTATGGCTACACCTTC. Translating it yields CASSPFGSFNYGYTF.

The CDR3, as DNA: TGTGCCAGCAGTGAATTGGTTGGGTTGTCCTACGAGCAGTACTTC. Translation gives CASSELVGLSYEQYF. The V gene is TRBV25-1, the J gene TRBJ2-7; no clear D gene. CDR1 and CDR2 (germline): MGHDK, SYGVNS. CDR3 length equals 15 residues. Trimming removed 1 base at V and 1 base at J, with 11 bases between.

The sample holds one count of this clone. The CDR3 nucleotides read TGTGCCAGCAGCCCAGGAGGCGGGGAGGCGGAAGAGCAGTTCTTC. This translates into CASSPGGGEAEEQFF. The V gene is TRBV7-6, the J gene TRBJ2-1; D possibly corresponds to TRBD2 (6 bases). Per germline, CDR1 SGHVS and CDR2 FNYEAQ. This CDR3 has 15 residues. V was shortened by 5 bases and J by 10 bases, with 21 bases between the two germline ends.

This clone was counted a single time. CDR3 nucleotide sequence: TGCAGCGTTGAAGATTGGACAGGGGGCCCCTCTTGGTATGGCTACACCTTC. This codes for CSVEDWTGGPSWYGYTF. V gene TRBV29-1 combines with J gene TRBJ1-2; 11 positions agree with TRBD1. After removal of 0 bases from V and 5 bases from J, the junction contained 11 bases not matched to a gene. The V gene's germline CDR1 is SQVTM and CDR2 ANQGSEA. CDR3 length equals 17 residues.

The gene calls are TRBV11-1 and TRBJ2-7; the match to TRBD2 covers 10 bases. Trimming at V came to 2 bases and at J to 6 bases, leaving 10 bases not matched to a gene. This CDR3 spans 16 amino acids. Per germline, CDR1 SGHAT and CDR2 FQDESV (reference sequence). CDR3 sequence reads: CASSLLMGLAPLEQYF. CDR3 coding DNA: TGTGCCAGCAGCTTATTGATGGGACTAGCGCCCCTCGAGCAGTACTTC.

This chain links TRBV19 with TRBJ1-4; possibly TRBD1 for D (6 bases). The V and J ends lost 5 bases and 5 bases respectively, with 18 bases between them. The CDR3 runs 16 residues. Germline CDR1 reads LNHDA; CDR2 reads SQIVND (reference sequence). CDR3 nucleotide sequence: TGTGCCAGTAGTTGGGAGACGGAGGGACAAAATGAAAAACTGTTTTTT. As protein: CASSWETEGQNEKLFF.

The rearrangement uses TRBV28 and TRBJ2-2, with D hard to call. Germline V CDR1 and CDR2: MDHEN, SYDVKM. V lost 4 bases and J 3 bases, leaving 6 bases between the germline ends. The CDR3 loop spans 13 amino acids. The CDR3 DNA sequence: TGTGCCAGCAGTTCCCCGGACACCGGGGAGCTGTTTTTT. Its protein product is CASSSPDTGELFF.

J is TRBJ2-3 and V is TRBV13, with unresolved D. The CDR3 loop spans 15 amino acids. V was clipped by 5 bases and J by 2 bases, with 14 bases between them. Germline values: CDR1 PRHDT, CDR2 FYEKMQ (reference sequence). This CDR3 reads CASSQRPELTDTQYF. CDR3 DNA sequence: TGTGCCAGCAGCCAAAGGCCAGAGCTCACAGATACGCAGTATTTT.

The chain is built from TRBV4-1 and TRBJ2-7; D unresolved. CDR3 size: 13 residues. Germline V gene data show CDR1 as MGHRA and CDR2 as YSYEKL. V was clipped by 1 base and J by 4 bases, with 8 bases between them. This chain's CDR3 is CASSQGDGYEQYF. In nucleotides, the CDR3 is TGCGCCAGCAGCCAAGGAGATGGTTACGAGCAGTACTTC.

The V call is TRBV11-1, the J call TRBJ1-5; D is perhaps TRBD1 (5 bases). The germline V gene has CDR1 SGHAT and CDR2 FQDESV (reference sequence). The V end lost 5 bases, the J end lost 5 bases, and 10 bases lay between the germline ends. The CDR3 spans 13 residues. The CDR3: CASSPGWDQPQHF. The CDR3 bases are TGTGCCAGCAGCCCAGGGTGGGATCAGCCCCAGCATTTT.

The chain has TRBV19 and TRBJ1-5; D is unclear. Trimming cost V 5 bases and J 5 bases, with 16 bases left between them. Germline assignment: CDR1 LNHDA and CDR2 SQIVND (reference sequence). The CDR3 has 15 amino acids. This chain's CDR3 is CASSGWTVVHQPQHF. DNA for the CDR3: TGTGCCAGTAGTGGATGGACGGTGGTACATCAGCCCCAGCATTTT.

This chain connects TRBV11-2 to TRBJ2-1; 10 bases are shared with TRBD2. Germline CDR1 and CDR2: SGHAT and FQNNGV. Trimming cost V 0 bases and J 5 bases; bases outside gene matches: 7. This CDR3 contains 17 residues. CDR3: CASSLELAGNANNEQFF. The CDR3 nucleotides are TGTGCCAGCAGCTTAGAACTAGCGGGAAATGCGAACAATGAGCAGTTCTTC.

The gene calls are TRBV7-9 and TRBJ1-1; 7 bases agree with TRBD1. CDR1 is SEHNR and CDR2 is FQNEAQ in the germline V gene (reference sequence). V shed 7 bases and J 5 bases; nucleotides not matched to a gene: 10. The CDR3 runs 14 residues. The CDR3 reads CASTRGPGGTEAFF. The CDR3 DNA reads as TGTGCCAGCACTAGGGGGCCCGGGGGAACTGAAGCTTTCTTT.

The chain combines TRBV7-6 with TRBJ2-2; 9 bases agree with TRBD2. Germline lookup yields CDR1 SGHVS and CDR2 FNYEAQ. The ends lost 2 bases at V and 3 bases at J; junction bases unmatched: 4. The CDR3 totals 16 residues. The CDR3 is CASSLPRGRDTGELFF. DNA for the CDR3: TGTGCCAGCAGCTTACCGCGCGGGAGGGACACCGGGGAGCTGTTTTTT.

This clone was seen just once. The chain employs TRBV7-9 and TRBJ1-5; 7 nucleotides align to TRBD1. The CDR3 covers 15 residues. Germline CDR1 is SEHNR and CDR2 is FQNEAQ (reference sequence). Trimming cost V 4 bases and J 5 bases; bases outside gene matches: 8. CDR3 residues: CASSSRQGPDQPQHF. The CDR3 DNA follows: TGTGCCAGCAGCTCGCGACAGGGACCGGATCAGCCCCAGCATTTT.

The CDR3 DNA reads as TGTGCCACCTCTAGAAGGGGGACCAGCACAGATACGCAGTATTTT. Translated, it gives CATSRRGTSTDTQYF. The rearrangement uses TRBV27 and TRBJ2-3; D may be TRBD1 (6 bases). CDR1 is MNHEY and CDR2 is SMNVEV in the germline V gene (reference sequence). The CDR3 contains 15 residues. Trimming left V 10 bases short and J 0 bases short, with 17 bases between.

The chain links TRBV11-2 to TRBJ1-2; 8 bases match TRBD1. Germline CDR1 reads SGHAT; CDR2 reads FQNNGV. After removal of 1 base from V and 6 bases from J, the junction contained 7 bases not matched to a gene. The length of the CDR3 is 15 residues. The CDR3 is CASSLGARGRDGYTF. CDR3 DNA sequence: TGTGCCAGCAGCTTAGGAGCCAGGGGGCGCGATGGCTACACCTTC. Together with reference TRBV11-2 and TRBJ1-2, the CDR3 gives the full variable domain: EAGVAQSPRYKIIEKRQSVAFWCNPISGHATLYWYQQILGQGPKLLIQFQNNGVVDDSQLPKDRFSAERLKGVDSTLKIQPAKLEDSAVYLCASSLGARGRDGYTFGSGTRLTVV.

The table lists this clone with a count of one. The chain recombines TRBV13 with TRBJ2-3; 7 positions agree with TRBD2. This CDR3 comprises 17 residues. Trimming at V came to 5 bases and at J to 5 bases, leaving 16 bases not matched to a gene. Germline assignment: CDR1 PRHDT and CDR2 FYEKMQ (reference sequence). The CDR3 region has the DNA TGTGCCAGCAGCGCCCTAAGGGGCGGGAGTTCCCTAGATACGCAGTATTTT. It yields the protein CASSALRGGSSLDTQYF.